This T cell receptor (beta chain) was profiled in a study of identical twins listed by TCRdb under 2016. For context, the study as a whole: To test whether fetal clonotypes persist, this study deep-sequenced TCR alpha and beta repertoires from monozygotic twins, from unrelated adults of various ages, and from cord blood. To rule out contamination, the twin experiments were replicated at different times with different library preparation protocols. Study-level results and caveats: A weaker excess of twin sharing was found in beta out-of-frame sequences because the signal-to-noise ratio was lowered by fewer shared sequences. Because the same donors could not be followed over many years, conclusions were based on cross-sectional statistical analysis. Invariant T cells such as MAIT and iNKT could partly confound zero-insertion analyses, although diverse VJ usage argued against such confounding for most clonotypes. Out-of-frame TCR alpha sharing in monozygotic twins was systematically underestimated by recombination models, whereas sharing between unrelated individuals was in agreement with the recombination models. Fewer insertions were carried by abundant cord blood beta clonotypes; a weaker similar trend was observed in young adult naive repertoires, while no such trend was observed in memory repertoires. Compared with coincidental sharing between unrelated individuals, out-of-frame TCR alpha sequences shared between twins had an excess of sequences with low generation probability.

All donors were healthy Caucasians. Three pairs of female monozygotic twins, all aged roughly 18 to 29 years, made up the twin cohort. CD4+ and CD8+ T cell populations were isolated with positive isolation kits from Invitrogen. The library was generated by 5' RACE. The instrument given in TCRdb is Illumina HiSeq 2000. A universal primer binding site was introduced by template switching, and a unique molecular identifier was present in the final cDNA, enabling accurate counting of TCR cDNA molecules. Specific primers in the conserved constant-segment region were used to synthesize first-strand cDNA for TCR alpha and beta chains. To control for contamination, each cDNA library was double barcoded with a SMART-Mk sample barcode plus Illumina barcodes. TruSeq adapter sequences along with Illumina sample barcodes were introduced in two successive PCR steps. The Illumina HiSeq platform was used with custom primers to sequence TCR alpha and beta cDNA libraries. The published analysis was carried out like this. Unique molecular identifiers were extracted from raw reads with MiGEC, and CDR3 positions were determined with MiXCR. Recombination models were inferred per individual with the repgenHMM and IGoR tools using an EM algorithm. The tcR package in R was used for shared clonotype analysis, with sharing normalized by the product of cloneset sizes. Out-of-frame nonproductive sequences were analyzed to study raw recombination free of thymic and clonal selection effects. TCRdb took the public reads, trimmed them with fastp at Q25, ran MiXCR for clone calling and kept in-frame beta chains. Rows with one shared CDR3 protein collapse into an entry with the most common genes and DNA. The V and J calls come from TCRdb's annotation, not from the publication. Within this sample are 500,000 to 550,000 distinct CDR3 sequences, with approximately 20% of them counted one time only. The ten top clones hold around 0.5% of the sample.

Based on the germline V gene, the CDR1 and CDR2 sequences are SGHDT and YYEEEE. The CDR3 runs 16 amino acids, cysteine and phenylalanine included. Kept here is only the CDR3 DNA, which spans 48 bases and is read in frame from base 1. The junction shows trimming of 2 bases on V and 2 bases on J, plus 15 bases between the germline ends. Notes on this clonotype: The specificity of this receptor is unknown. No base quality information exists; no much larger clone differs at one position.

The data also belong to a second study, concerning yellow fever vaccine responses in identical twins. Per the second study: The authors reported that the T cell response to vaccination in identical twins appeared partly convergent and partly personalized. The study precisely tracked vaccine-responding T cell clones in identical twins.

The TCR comes from a woman aged 18-30 years in good health. The rearranged chain carries TRBV5-6 and TRBJ2-3, with the identity of the D gene unclear. Sequencing input: CD4+ T cells sorted from blood. For the CDR3, the sequence is CASSFEPVLPTDTQYF. The sequenced DNA: TGTGCCAGCAGCTTCGAACCGGTGCTTCCCACAGATACGCAGTATTTT.